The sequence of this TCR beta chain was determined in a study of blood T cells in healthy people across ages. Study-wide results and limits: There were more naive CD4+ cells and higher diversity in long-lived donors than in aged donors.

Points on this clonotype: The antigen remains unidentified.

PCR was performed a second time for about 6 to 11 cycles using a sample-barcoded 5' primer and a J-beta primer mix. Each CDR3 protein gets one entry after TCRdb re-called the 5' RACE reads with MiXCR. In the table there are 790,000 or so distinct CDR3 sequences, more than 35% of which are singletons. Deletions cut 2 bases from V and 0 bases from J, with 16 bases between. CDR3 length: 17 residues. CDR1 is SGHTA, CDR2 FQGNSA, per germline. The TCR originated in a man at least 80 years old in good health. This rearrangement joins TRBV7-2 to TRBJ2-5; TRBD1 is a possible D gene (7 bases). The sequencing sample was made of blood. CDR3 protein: CASSLNVQGRYQETQYF. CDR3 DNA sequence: TGTGCCAGCAGCTTAAACGTACAGGGGAGGTACCAAGAGACCCAGTACTTC.